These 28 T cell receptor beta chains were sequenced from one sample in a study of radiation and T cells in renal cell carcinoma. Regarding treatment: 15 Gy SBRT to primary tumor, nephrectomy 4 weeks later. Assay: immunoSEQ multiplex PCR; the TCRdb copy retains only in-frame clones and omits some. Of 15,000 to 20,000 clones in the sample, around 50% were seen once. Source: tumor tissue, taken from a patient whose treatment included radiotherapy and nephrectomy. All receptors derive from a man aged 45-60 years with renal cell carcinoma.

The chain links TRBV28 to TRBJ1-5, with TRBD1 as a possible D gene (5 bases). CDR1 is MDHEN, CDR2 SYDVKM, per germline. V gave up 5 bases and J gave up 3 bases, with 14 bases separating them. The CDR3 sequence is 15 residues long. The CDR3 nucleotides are TGTGCCAGCAGTCCAACCGGGACCCTCAATCAGCCCCAGCATTTT. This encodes CASSPTGTLNQPQHF.

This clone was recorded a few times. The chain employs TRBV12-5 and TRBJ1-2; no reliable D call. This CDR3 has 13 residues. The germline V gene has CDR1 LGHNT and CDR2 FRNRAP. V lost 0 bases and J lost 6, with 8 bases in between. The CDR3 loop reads CASGLVNLDGYTF. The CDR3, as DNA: TGTGCTAGTGGTTTGGTTAATCTCGATGGCTACACCTTC.

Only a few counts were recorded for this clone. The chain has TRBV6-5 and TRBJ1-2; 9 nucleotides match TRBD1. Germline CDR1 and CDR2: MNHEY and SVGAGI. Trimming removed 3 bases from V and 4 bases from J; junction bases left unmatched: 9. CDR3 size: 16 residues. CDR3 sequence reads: CASSYHTGTGTYGYTF. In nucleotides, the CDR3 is TGTGCCAGCAGTTATCACACCGGGACAGGGACCTATGGCTACACCTTC.

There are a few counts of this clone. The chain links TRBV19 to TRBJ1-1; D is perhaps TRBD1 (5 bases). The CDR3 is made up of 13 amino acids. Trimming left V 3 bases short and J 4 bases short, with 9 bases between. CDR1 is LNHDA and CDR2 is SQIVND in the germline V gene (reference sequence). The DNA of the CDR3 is TGTGCCAGTAGTATTTATGGGGCCACTGAAGCTTTCTTT. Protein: CASSIYGATEAFF.

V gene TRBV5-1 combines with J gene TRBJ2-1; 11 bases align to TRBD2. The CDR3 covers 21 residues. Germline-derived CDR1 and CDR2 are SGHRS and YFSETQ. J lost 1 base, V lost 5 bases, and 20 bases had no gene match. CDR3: CASRKDRGRLAGGMSYNEQFF. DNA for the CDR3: TGCGCCAGCAGAAAAGACAGGGGTAGGCTAGCGGGAGGCATGTCCTACAATGAGCAGTTCTTC.

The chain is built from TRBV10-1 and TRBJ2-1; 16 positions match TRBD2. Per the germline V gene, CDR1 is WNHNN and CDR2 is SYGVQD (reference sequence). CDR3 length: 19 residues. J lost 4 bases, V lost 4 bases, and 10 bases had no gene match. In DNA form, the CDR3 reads TGCGCCAGCAGTGCCGGGACTAGCGGGAGGGCCGTTGGATACAATGAGCAGTTCTTC. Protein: CASSAGTSGRAVGYNEQFF.

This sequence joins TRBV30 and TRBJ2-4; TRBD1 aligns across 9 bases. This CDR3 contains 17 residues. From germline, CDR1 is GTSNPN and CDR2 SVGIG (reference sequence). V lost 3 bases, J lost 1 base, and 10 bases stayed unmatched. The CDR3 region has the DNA TGTGCCTGGAGCCCCGGGACAGGGCGGTTGGCCAAAAACATTCAGTACTTC. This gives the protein CAWSPGTGRLAKNIQYF.

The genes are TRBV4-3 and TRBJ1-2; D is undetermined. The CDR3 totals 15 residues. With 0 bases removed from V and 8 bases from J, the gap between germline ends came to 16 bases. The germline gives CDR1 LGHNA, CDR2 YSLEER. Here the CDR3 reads CASSQDPRSEGGYTF. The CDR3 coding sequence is TGCGCCAGCAGCCAAGATCCGCGGAGCGAAGGGGGCTACACCTTC.

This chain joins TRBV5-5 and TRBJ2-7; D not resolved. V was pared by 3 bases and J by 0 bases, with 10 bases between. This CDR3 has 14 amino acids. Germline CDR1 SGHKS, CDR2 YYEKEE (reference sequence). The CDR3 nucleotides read TGTGCCAGCAGCTGGAACCCGGCCTCCTACGAGCAGTACTTC. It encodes CASSWNPASYEQYF. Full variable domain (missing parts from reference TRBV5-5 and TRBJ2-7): DAGVTQSPTHLIKTRGQQVTLRCSPISGHKSVSWYQQVLGQGPQFIFQYYEKEERGRGNFPDRFSARQFPNYSSELNVNALLLGDSALYLCASSWNPASYEQYFGPGTRLTVT.

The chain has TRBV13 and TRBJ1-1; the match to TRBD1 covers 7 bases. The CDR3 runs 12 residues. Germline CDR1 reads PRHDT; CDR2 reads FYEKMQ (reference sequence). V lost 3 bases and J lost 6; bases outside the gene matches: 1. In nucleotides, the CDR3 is TGTGCCAGCAGCTTCAGGGGGGCTGAAGCTTTCTTT. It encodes CASSFRGAEAFF.

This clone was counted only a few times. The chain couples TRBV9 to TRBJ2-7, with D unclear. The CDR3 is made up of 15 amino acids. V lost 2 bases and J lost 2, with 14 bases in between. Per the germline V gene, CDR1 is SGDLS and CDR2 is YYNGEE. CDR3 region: CASSVQDALTYEQYF. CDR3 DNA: TGTGCCAGCAGCGTCCAGGACGCATTAACCTACGAGCAGTACTTC.

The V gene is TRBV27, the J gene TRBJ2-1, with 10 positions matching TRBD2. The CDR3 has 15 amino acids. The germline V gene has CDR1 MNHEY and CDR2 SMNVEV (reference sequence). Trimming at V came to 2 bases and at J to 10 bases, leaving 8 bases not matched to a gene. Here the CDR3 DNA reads TGTGCCAGCAGTTTAAGCGGGGGGGCTTATGGGGAGCAGTTCTTC. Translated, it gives CASSLSGGAYGEQFF.

The CDR3 DNA reads as TGCGCCAGCAGCGAGGGGACAGGGCGGTCCTATGGCTACACCTTC. This gives the protein CASSEGTGRSYGYTF. This chain uses TRBV5-1 with TRBJ1-2, with TRBD1 matching over 9 bases. CDR3 length: 15 residues. CDR1 and CDR2 (germline): SGHRS, YFSETQ. The ends lost 4 bases at V and 4 bases at J; junction bases unmatched: 8.

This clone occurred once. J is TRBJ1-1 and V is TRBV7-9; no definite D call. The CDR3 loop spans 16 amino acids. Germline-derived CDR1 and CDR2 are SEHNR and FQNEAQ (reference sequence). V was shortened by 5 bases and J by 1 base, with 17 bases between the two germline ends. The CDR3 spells CASSPPVGPQNTEAFF. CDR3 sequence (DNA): TGTGCCAGCAGCCCTCCGGTTGGGCCACAGAACACTGAAGCTTTCTTT.

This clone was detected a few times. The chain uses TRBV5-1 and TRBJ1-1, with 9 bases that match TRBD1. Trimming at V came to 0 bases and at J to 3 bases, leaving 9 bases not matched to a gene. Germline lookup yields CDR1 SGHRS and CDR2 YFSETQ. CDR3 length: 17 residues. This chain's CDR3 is CASSLGTGGMVDTEAFF. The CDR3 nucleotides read TGCGCCAGCAGCTTGGGAACAGGGGGCATGGTGGACACTGAAGCTTTCTTT.

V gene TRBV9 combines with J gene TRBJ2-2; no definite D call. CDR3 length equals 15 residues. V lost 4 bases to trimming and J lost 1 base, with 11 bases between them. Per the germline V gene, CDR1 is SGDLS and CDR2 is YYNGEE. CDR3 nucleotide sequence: TGTGCCAGCAGCTCCCAAGCCCGGAACACCGGGGAGCTGTTTTTT. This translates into CASSSQARNTGELFF.

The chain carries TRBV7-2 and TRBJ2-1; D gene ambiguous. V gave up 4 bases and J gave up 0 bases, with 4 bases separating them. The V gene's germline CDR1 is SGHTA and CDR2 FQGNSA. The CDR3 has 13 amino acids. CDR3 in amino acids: CASSSSSYNEQFF. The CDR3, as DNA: TGTGCCAGCAGCTCGTCCTCCTACAATGAGCAGTTCTTC.

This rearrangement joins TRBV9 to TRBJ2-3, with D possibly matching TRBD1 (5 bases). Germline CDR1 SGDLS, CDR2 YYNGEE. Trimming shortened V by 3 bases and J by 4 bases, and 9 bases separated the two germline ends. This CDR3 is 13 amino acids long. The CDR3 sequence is CASSAQGADTQYF. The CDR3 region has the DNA TGTGCCAGCAGCGCGCAGGGCGCAGATACGCAGTATTTT.

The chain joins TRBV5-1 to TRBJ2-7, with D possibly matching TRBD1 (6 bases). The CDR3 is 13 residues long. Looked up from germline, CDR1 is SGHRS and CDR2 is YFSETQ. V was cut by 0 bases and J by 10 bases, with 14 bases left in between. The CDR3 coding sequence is TGCGCCAGCAGCTTGGCCGGACAGACTGAACAGTACTTC. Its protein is CASSLAGQTEQYF. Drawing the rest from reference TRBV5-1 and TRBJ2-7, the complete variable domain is KAGVTQTPRYLIKTRGQQVTLSCSPISGHRSVSWYQQTPGQGLQFLFEYFSETQRNKGNFPGRFSGRQFSNSRSEMNVSTLELGDSALYLCASSLAGQTEQYFGPGTRLTVT.

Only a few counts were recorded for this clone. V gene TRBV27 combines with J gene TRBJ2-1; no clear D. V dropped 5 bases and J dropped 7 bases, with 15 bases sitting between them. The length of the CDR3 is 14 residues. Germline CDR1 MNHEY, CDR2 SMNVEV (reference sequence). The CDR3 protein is CASSPRVSLNEQFF. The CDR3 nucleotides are TGTGCCAGCAGTCCCCGGGTAAGCTTGAATGAGCAGTTCTTC.

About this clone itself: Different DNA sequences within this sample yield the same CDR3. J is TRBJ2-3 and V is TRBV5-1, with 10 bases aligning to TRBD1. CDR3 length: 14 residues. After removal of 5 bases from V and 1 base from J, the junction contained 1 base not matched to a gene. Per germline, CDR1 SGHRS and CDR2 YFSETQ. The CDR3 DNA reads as TGCGCCAGCAGTGGACAGGGGGGCACAGATACGCAGTATTTT. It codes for CASSGQGGTDTQYF. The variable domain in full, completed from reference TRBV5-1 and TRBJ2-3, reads KAGVTQTPRYLIKTRGQQVTLSCSPISGHRSVSWYQQTPGQGLQFLFEYFSETQRNKGNFPGRFSGRQFSNSRSEMNVSTLELGDSALYLCASSGQGGTDTQYFGPGTRLTVL.

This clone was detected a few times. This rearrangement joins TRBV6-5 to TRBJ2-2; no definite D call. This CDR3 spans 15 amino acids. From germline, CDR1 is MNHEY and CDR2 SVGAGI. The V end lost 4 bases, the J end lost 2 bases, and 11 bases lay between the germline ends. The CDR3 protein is CASSSYVANTGELFF. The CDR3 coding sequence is TGTGCCAGCAGTTCCTATGTGGCAAACACCGGGGAGCTGTTTTTT.

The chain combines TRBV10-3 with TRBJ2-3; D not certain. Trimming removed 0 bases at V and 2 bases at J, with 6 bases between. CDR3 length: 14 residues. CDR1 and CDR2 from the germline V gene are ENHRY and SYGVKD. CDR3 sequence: CAISESLDTDTQYF. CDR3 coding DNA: TGTGCCATCAGTGAGTCGTTAGACACAGATACGCAGTATTTT.

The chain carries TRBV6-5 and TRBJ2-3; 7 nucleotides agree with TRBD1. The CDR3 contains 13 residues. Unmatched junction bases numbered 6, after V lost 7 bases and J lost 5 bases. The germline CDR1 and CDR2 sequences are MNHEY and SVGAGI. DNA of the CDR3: TGTGCCAGCAAGGGGGCAGGGCAAGATACGCAGTATTTT. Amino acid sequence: CASKGAGQDTQYF.

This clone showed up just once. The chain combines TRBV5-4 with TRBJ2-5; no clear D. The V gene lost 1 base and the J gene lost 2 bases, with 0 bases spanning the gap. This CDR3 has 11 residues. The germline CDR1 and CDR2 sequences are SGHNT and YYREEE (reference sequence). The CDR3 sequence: CASSLQETQYF. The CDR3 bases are TGTGCCAGCAGCTTGCAAGAGACCCAGTACTTC.

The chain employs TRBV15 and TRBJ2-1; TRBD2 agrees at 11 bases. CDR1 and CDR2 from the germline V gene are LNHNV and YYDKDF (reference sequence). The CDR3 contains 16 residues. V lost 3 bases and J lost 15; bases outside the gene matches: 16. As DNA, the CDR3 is TGTGCCACCAGCAGGTCCCTAGCGGGGGGCTATCCCTCCCCGTTCTTC. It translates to CATSRSLAGGYPSPFF.

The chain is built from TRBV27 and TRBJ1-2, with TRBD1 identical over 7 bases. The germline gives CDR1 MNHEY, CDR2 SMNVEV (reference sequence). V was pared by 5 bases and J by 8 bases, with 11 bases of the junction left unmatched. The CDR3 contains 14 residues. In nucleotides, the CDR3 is TGTGCCAGCAGTCCCGGGGGACAGCTTGCGGGCTACACCTTC. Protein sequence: CASSPGGQLAGYTF.

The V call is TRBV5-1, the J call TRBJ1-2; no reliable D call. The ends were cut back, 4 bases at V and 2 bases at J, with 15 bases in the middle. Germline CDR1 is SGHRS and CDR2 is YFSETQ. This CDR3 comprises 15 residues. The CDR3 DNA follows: TGCGCCAGCAGCACCGCCCCTGTGTCCAACTATGGCTACACCTTC. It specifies CASSTAPVSNYGYTF.